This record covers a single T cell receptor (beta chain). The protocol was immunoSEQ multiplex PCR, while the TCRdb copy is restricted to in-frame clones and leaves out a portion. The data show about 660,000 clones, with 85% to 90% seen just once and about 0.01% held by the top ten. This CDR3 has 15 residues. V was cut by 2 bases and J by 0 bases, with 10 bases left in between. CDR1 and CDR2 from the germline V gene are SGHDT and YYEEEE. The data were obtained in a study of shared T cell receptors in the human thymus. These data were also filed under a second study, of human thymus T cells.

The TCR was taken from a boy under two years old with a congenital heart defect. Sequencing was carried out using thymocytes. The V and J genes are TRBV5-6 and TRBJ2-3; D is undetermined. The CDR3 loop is CASSFRRSSTDTQYF. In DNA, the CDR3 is TGTGCCAGCAGCTTCAGGCGTTCTAGCACAGATACGCAGTATTTT.